This entry features one T cell receptor beta chain sequence. In the study's own analysis: Amplifying reference gene primers gave estimates of nucleated cell counts. Assay used: immunoSEQ multiplex PCR; TCRdb lists only in-frame clones, some missing. V, J and clone size reflect that table, while D and trimming were determined from the DNA. The table has 200,000 to 300,000 clones, approximately 85% seen once. This sample is drawn from a study of blood T cell repertoires in COVID-19. Overall study: Samples taken during acute and convalescent COVID-19 were collected in the United States, Italy and Spain. T cells, B-cell-depleted T cells, or PBMCs supplied cDNA or gDNA.

V was shortened by 0 bases and J by 0 bases, with 6 bases between the two germline ends. Germline V gene data show CDR1 as LGHDT and CDR2 as YNNKEL (reference sequence). This CDR3 comprises 16 residues. The J gene is TRBJ1-6, the V gene TRBV3-1 (or the pseudogene TRBV3-2); unclear D gene. The source material was peripheral blood. The sequence came from a woman aged 55-69 years with active or convalescent COVID-19. The CDR3 DNA reads TGTGCCAGCAGCCAAGACTCGAGCTCCTATAATTCACCCCTCCACTTT. Its protein is CASSQDSSSYNSPLHF.